Each of the 21 T cell receptor beta chains below was sequenced from the same sample in a study of blood T cell repertoires in COVID-19 (dated by TCRdb to 2018 to 2020). Library prep was done by the immunoSEQ multiplex PCR assay. TCRdb took this table from immuneACCESS and kept in-frame rearrangements with V and J called. Such tables lack part of the clones; where checked against another copy, unresolved V genes explain under half of the gap, and the rest is unexplained. Within this sample are approximately 58,000 clones, with around 84% of them counted one time only. More than 5% of the sample belongs to the ten largest clones. Source material: peripheral blood. The receptors were sampled from a woman aged 60-75 years with acute or convalescent COVID-19.

The chain is built from TRBV6-2 or TRBV6-3 and TRBJ1-1; D might be TRBD1 (6 bases). V dropped 0 bases and J dropped 3 bases, with 8 bases sitting between them. CDR3 length equals 14 residues. Germline values: CDR1 MNHEY, CDR2 SVGEGT. The CDR3 DNA sequence: TGTGCCAGCAGTTACTCGGACAGCTACACTGAAGCTTTCTTT. Translated: CASSYSDSYTEAFF.

The CDR3 is CASSDQGRGSPLHF. In nucleotides, the CDR3 is TGTGCCAGCAGTGATCAGGGGAGAGGGTCACCCCTCCACTTT. This chain connects TRBV25-1 to TRBJ1-6; D might be TRBD1 (6 bases). V gave up 3 bases and J gave up 10 bases, with 13 bases separating them. The CDR3 contains 14 residues. In germline, CDR1 is MGHDK, CDR2 SYGVNS.

The CDR3 nucleotides are TGTGCCAGCAGCCAAGGGTTACGAGGAGACCAGCCCCAGCATTTT. Its protein is CASSQGLRGDQPQHF. The V gene is TRBV3-1 (or the pseudogene TRBV3-2), the J gene TRBJ1-5; no clear D. Looked up from germline, CDR1 is LGHDT and CDR2 is YNNKEL (reference sequence). The V and J ends lost 1 base and 7 bases respectively, with 14 bases between them. The CDR3 is 15 residues long.

The count of this clone is one. The J gene is TRBJ2-1, the V gene TRBV24-1; 9 bases match TRBD2. Trimming took 0 bases from V and 8 from J; bases not matched to a gene: 7. Germline loops: CDR1 KGHDR, CDR2 SFDVKD. The CDR3 extends over 16 amino acids. The CDR3 here is CATSDLLAGGPDEQFF. CDR3 in DNA: TGTGCCACCAGTGATTTGCTGGCGGGGGGGCCCGATGAGCAGTTCTTC.

This rearrangement joins TRBV2 to TRBJ2-2, with D unresolved. V was cut by 6 bases and J by 0 bases, with 11 bases left in between. CDR3 length: 15 amino acids. In germline, CDR1 is SNHLY, CDR2 FYNNEI. The CDR3, as DNA: TGTGCCAGCAGAACGAGGCAGCCGAACACCGGGGAGCTGTTTTTT. This translates into CASRTRQPNTGELFF.

The sample holds a few counts of this clone. The chain couples TRBV3-1 (or the pseudogene TRBV3-2) to TRBJ1-2; 11 nucleotides agree with TRBD1. Germline values: CDR1 LGHDT, CDR2 YNNKEL (reference sequence). Unmatched junction bases numbered 4, after V lost 4 bases and J lost 3 bases. The CDR3 has 15 residues. For the CDR3, the DNA is TGTGCCAGCAGCCGTCGGACAGGGGGCTACTATGGCTACACCTTC. It codes for CASSRRTGGYYGYTF.

Judged by abundance, this clone is medium-sized (0.01 to 0.1%). Other DNA sequences within the sample encode an identical CDR3. The V gene is TRBV27, the J gene TRBJ1-1, with D hard to call. Germline CDR1 MNHEY, CDR2 SMNVEV (reference sequence). The CDR3 loop spans 13 amino acids. With 5 bases removed from V and 1 base from J, the gap between germline ends came to 8 bases. CDR3 nucleotide sequence: TGTGCCAGCAGTCCGACGGGGAACACTGAAGCTTTCTTT. The encoded protein is CASSPTGNTEAFF.

V and J are TRBV27 and TRBJ2-7; 10 bases are shared with TRBD2. Germline V gene data show CDR1 as MNHEY and CDR2 as SMNVEV (reference sequence). The CDR3 extends over 15 amino acids. V lost 3 bases and J lost 2; bases outside the gene matches: 4. CDR3 region: CASSFGAGGTYEQYF. The CDR3 DNA reads TGTGCCAGCAGTTTTGGAGCGGGGGGGACCTACGAGCAGTACTTC.

This CDR3 reads CASSQERLAGDNEQFF. In DNA form, the CDR3 reads TGCGCCAGCAGCCAGGAAAGACTAGCGGGGGACAATGAGCAGTTCTTC. The V and J genes are TRBV4-1 and TRBJ2-1; 12 bases map to TRBD2. Trimming took 3 bases from V and 5 from J; bases not matched to a gene: 5. CDR1 is MGHRA, CDR2 YSYEKL, per germline. There are 16 residues in the CDR3.

The genes are TRBV2 and TRBJ1-6; no clear D gene. Germline V CDR1 and CDR2: SNHLY, FYNNEI. Between the trimmed V and J ends, which lost 6 bases and 4 bases, there was a span of 7 bases. The CDR3 length is 13 residues. CDR3 coding DNA: TGTGCCAGCAGCGACGGGTATAATTCACCCCTCCACTTT. It yields the protein CASSDGYNSPLHF.

A few counts support this clone. The rearrangement joins TRBV12-3 or TRBV12-4 to TRBJ1-2, with D possibly matching TRBD1 (5 bases). This CDR3 has 13 residues. The V end was cut by 6 bases, the J end by 5 bases, with 13 bases between. The CDR3 DNA is TGTGCCAGCAGGCTGGCCCCAGGGTATGGCTACACCTTC. Residues: CASRLAPGYGYTF.

V is TRBV19 and J is TRBJ1-1; the D gene is possibly TRBD1 (6 bases). This CDR3 is 15 amino acids long. The V gene lost 5 bases and the J gene lost 4 bases, with 17 bases spanning the gap. The germline CDR1 and CDR2 sequences are LNHDA and SQIVND (reference sequence). As DNA, the CDR3 is TGTGCCAGTAGTTCCCCCGCAGGGGCGGGCACTGAAGCTTTCTTT. This encodes CASSSPAGAGTEAFF.

The chain carries TRBV18 and TRBJ2-1, with 9 bases that match TRBD1. Germline lookup yields CDR1 KGHSH and CDR2 LQKENI. CDR3 length equals 17 residues. The trim removed 2 bases at V and 10 bases at J, leaving 15 bases unmatched. CDR3 region: CASSPYRMGTGKDEQFF. The DNA for the CDR3 is TGTGCCAGCTCACCATATAGAATGGGGACAGGGAAAGACGAGCAGTTCTTC.

The rearrangement joins TRBV2 to TRBJ1-2; D may be TRBD1 (5 bases). V was cut by 5 bases and J by 0 bases, with 16 bases left in between. The V gene's germline CDR1 is SNHLY and CDR2 FYNNEI. The CDR3 covers 16 residues. Here the CDR3 reads CASSLWGGVTNYGYTF. In DNA form, the CDR3 reads TGTGCCAGCAGTCTCTGGGGGGGAGTCACTAACTATGGCTACACCTTC.

The chain recombines TRBV5-1 with TRBJ2-7; D is possibly TRBD2 (6 bases). The CDR3 spans 13 residues. Trimming stripped 5 bases from V and 7 bases from J, with 16 bases between. Germline CDR1 reads SGHRS; CDR2 reads YFSETQ. The CDR3 bases are TGCGCCAGCAGGGAGGGCCCGTCTCGGGAGCAGTACTTC. Translating it yields CASREGPSREQYF.

This chain's CDR3 is CAKPGSARGSYEQYF. CDR3 sequence (DNA): TGTGCCAAACCAGGATCGGCCAGGGGGTCCTACGAGCAGTACTTC. The V gene is TRBV6-5, the J gene TRBJ2-7; TRBD1 agrees at 7 bases. Per the germline V gene, CDR1 is MNHEY and CDR2 is SVGAGI. With V trimmed by 10 bases and J by 1 base, 13 bases remained unmatched. CDR3 length: 15 residues.

The V gene is TRBV19, the J gene TRBJ1-4, with D possibly TRBD1 on 6 matching bases. Germline CDR1 reads LNHDA; CDR2 reads SQIVND (reference sequence). This CDR3 comprises 12 residues. Trimming pared 4 bases from V and 10 bases from J, leaving 10 bases between. CDR3 sequence: CASSTDSPKLFF. Written as DNA, the CDR3 is TGTGCCAGTAGTACGGACAGCCCAAAACTGTTTTTT.

The chain uses TRBV4-1 and TRBJ1-1; 8 bases fit TRBD1. The CDR3 has 14 amino acids. Germline CDR1 MGHRA, CDR2 YSYEKL. J was trimmed by 4 bases and V by 4 bases; bases with no gene match: 5. The CDR3 protein is CASSRTGSSTEAFF. CDR3 coding DNA: TGCGCCAGCAGCCGGACAGGGAGTTCCACTGAAGCTTTCTTT.

The chain is built from TRBV9 and TRBJ1-3; 7 bases map to TRBD1. V was pared by 3 bases and J by 2 bases, with 11 bases of the junction left unmatched. In germline, CDR1 is SGDLS, CDR2 YYNGEE. CDR3 length: 17 residues. The CDR3 nucleotides are TGTGCCAGCAGCGCCGACGGGACAGCCAGACCTGGAAACACCATATATTTT. Encoded protein: CASSADGTARPGNTIYF.

The J gene is TRBJ2-3, the V gene TRBV5-5; TRBD2 matches at 8 bases. The V segment lost 6 bases and the J segment 2 bases; nucleotides outside the gene matches: 8. The CDR3 loop spans 15 amino acids. Germline CDR1 and CDR2: SGHKS and YYEKEE (reference sequence). CDR3 nucleotide sequence: TGTGCCAGCACCCGGCGGGGGGAGATCACAGATACGCAGTATTTT. Translating gives CASTRRGEITDTQYF.

The chain employs TRBV30 and TRBJ2-5; a weak D match, TRBD2 (6 bases). There are 15 residues in the CDR3. V lost 1 base and J lost 3, with 15 bases in between. CDR1 GTSNPN and CDR2 SVGIG come from the germline V gene (reference sequence). The CDR3 DNA is TGTGCCTGGAGTGCCGGAGGGCTGGGAGAAGAGACCCAGTACTTC. As protein: CAWSAGGLGEETQYF.